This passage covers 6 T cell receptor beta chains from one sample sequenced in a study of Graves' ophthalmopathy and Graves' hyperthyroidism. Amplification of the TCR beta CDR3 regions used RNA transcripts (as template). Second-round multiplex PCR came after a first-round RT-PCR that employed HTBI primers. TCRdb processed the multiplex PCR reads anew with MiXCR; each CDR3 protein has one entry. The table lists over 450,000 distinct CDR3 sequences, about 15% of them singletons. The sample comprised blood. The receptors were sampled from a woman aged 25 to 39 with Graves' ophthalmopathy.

This chain's CDR3 is CASSLTPGQSHNYGYTF. CDR3 DNA: TGCGCCAGCAGCCTTACTCCGGGACAGAGCCACAACTATGGCTACACCTTC. V is TRBV5-1 and J is TRBJ1-2; 7 bases fit TRBD1. V gave up 4 bases and J gave up 2 bases; unmatched junction bases: 14. The CDR3 is 17 amino acids. Germline V lookup: CDR1 SGHRS, CDR2 YFSETQ. The full variable domain, its missing parts supplied by reference TRBV5-1 and TRBJ1-2, is KAGVTQTPRYLIKTRGQQVTLSCSPISGHRSVSWYQQTPGQGLQFLFEYFSETQRNKGNFPGRFSGRQFSNSRSEMNVSTLELGDSALYLCASSLTPGQSHNYGYTFGSGTRLTVV.

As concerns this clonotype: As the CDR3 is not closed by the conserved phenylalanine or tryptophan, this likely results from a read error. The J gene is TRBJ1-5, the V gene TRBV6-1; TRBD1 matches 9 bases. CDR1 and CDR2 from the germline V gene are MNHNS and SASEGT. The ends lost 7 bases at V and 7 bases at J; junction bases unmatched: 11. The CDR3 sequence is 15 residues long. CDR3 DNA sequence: TGTGCCAGCACCGGAGACGGACAGGGGACACAGCCCCAGCATGTT. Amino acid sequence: CASTGDGQGTQPQHV.

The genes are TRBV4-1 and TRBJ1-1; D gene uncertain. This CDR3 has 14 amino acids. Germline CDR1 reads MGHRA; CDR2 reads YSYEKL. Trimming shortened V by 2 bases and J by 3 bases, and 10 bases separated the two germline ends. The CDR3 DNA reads TGCGCCAGCAGCCAATCCATTGGTTACACTGAAGCTTTCTTT. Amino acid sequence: CASSQSIGYTEAFF.

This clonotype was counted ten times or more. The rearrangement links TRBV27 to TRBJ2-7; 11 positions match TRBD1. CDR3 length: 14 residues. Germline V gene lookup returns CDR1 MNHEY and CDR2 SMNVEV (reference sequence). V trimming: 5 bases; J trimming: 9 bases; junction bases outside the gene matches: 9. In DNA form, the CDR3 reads TGTGCCAGCAGTCGCGGACAGGGGGCGCCCAGGCAGTACTTC. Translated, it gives CASSRGQGAPRQYF.

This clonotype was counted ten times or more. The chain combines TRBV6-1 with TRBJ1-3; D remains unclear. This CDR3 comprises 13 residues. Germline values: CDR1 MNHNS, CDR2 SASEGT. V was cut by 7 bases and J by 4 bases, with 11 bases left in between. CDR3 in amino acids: CASTPGRGNTIYF. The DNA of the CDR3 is TGTGCCAGCACCCCGGGCCGAGGAAACACCATATATTTT.

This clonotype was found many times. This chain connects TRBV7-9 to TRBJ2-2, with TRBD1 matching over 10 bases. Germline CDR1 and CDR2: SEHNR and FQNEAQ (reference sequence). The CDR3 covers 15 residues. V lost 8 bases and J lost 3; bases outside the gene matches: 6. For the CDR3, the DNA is TGTGCCAGCTCAGCCGGGACAGGGGACACCGGGGAGCTGTTTTTT. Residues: CASSAGTGDTGELFF.